These T cell receptor beta chains were read from a single sample in a study of response to subunit inactivated influenza vaccine. TCRdb fed the RT-PCR reads into MiXCR, producing one record per CDR3 protein. The repertoire holds about 830,000 distinct CDR3 sequences, roughly 18% seen once, with about 11% in the top ten. The sample in question was PBMCs from blood, obtained around 5 days after vaccination. Receptors were obtained from a man aged 45-65 years who received an inactivated influenza vaccine. Both conserved end residues are part of each CDR3. The D gene is left open where the match is weak. Size is omitted from some rows. Given values are once, few, many or a class for expanded clones.

many	TRBV10-3	TRBJ1-2	TRBD1	TGTGCCATCAGTGAAAAGACAGGGGCGGGTAATGGCTACACCTTC	CAISEKTGAGNGYTF
few	TRBV2	TRBJ2-1	TRBD1	TGTGCCAGCAGTGATGGACAGGGATGGGGTGAGCAGTTCTTC	CASSDGQGWGEQFF
once	TRBV11-2	TRBJ2-2	TRBD1	TGTGCCAGCAGCCCGGGACAGAGAGCCGGGGAGCTGTTTTTT	CASSPGQRAGELFF
NA	TRBV5-4	TRBJ2-7	NA	TGTGCCAGCAGCGTGGACACCGCTATGTACGAGCAGTACTTC	CASSVDTAMYEQYF
many	TRBV12-3/TRBV12-4	TRBJ2-7	TRBD2	TGTGTTAGCGGGAGAGGGGTCGAGCAGTACTTC	CVSGRGVEQYF
few	TRBV27	TRBJ2-7	TRBD1	TGTGCCAGCAGTTTACCGACAGGGTCGCCAACCTACGAGCAGTACTTC	CASSLPTGSPTYEQYF
many	TRBV6-9	TRBJ1-5	NA	TGTGCCAGCAGTACGTCAGAGACCCAGCATTTT	CASSTSETQHF
few	TRBV6-2/TRBV6-3	TRBJ2-7	NA	TGTGCCAGCAGTTACCCCCCCGGGGCAGCCTACGAGCAGTACTTC	CASSYPPGAAYEQYF
few	TRBV7-9	TRBJ2-1	NA	TGTGCCAGCAGCGCAGACAGGTTTCCTTCCTACAATGAGCAGTTCTTC	CASSADRFPSYNEQFF
NA	TRBV11-2	TRBJ2-3	NA	TGTGCCAGCAGTCCAGGTGGCGGAGTTACGCAGTATTTT	CASSPGGGVTQYF
NA	TRBV3-1	TRBJ1-4	NA	TGTGCCAGCAGCCAAGATCCGGGAGAAAAACTGTTTTTT	CASSQDPGEKLFF
few	TRBV7-8	TRBJ1-4	NA	TGTGCCAGCAGCTTACGGACAAGAAATGAAAAACTGTTTTTT	CASSLRTRNEKLFF
NA	TRBV5-1	TRBJ2-5	TRBD2	TGCGCCAGCAGCTTGGGCGGGAGCACTATCCTGGAGACCCAGTACTTC	CASSLGGSTILETQYF
few	TRBV20-1	TRBJ1-2	NA	TGCAGTGCTACCCGGTCGCCTAACTATGGCTACACCTTC	CSATRSPNYGYTF
NA	TRBV15	TRBJ2-7	NA	TGTGCCACCAGCAGACCGGCCTCGGGGGCAGGCGAGCAGTACTTC	CATSRPASGAGEQYF
NA	TRBV6-7	TRBJ2-1	NA	TGTGCCAGCAGTTACGGATCCAGCGGCCTCCTCGGGGATGAGCAGTTCTTC	CASSYGSSGLLGDEQFF
many	TRBV20-1	TRBJ2-5	TRBD2	TGCAGTGGGGGACTATCCCAAGAGACCCAGTACTTC	CSGGLSQETQYF
NA	TRBV5-1	TRBJ1-5	TRBD1	TGCGCCAGCAGCTTGGGGACAGGGGTTTCGCAGCCCCAGCATTTT	CASSLGTGVSQPQHF
NA	TRBV11-2	TRBJ1-6	NA	TGTGCCAGCAGCTTAACGGACAGTCATAATTCACCCCTCCACTTT	CASSLTDSHNSPLHF
NA	TRBV11-3	TRBJ1-1	NA	TGTGCCAGCAGCCCCGAGGGCGAAGCTTTCTTT	CASSPEGEAFF
NA	TRBV19	TRBJ1-1	NA	TGTGCCTCTTTAGGGAGGGTTGAAGCTTTCTTT	CASLGRVEAFF
few	TRBV3-1	TRBJ2-7	TRBD2	TGTGCCAGCAGCCCTAGCGGGTTCACCTACGAGCAGTACTTC	CASSPSGFTYEQYF
NA	TRBV4-2	TRBJ2-3	NA	TGTGCCAGCAGCCAAGATCCCACCGGGAAAGATACGCAGTATTTT	CASSQDPTGKDTQYF
few	TRBV6-5	TRBJ2-3	NA	TGTGCCAGCAGTTTGCGCGCCGCTCGGGCAGATACGCAGTATTTT	CASSLRAARADTQYF
many	TRBV4-3	TRBJ2-7	NA	TGCGCCAGCAGCAGAGCTAGGTCACCCTCCTACGAGCAGTACTTC	CASSRARSPSYEQYF
NA	TRBV29-1	TRBJ2-7	TRBD1	TGCAGCGTGTGGACAGGGGGGAAACAGTACTTC	CSVWTGGKQYF
few	TRBV7-2	TRBJ2-1	TRBD1	TGTGCCAGCAGCTTAGTGCCCACAGGGGGCAATGAGCAGTTCTTC	CASSLVPTGGNEQFF
NA	TRBV30	TRBJ1-1	NA	TGTGCCTGGAGTGCCGGACCGGCGAACACTGAAGCTTTCTTT	CAWSAGPANTEAFF
NA	TRBV12-3/TRBV12-4	TRBJ2-4	TRBD2	TGTGCCAGCAGTAGGGGACTAGCGGGAGCAGGAGTCATTCAGTACTTC	CASSRGLAGAGVIQYF